These 14 T cell receptor beta chains were sequenced from one sample in a study of response to subunit inactivated influenza vaccine (dated by TCRdb to the late 2010s). Library preparation employed RT-PCR. Sequencing used an Illumina HiSeq 2500. The public reads were run again by TCRdb, first through fastp at Q25 and then through MiXCR, and only productive beta chains were kept. Every CDR3 protein is listed once, alongside the most common genes and DNA of its rows. This sample is represented by over 750,000 distinct CDR3 sequences; approximately 22% of them were singletons. The ten largest clones add up to approximately 10% of the sample. The sequencing used PBMCs from blood, collected 5 to 6 days after vaccination. These receptors all stem from a man in his fifties or sixties who received an inactivated influenza vaccine. Donor details come from another sample of the same person, matched by shared clones.

The chain joins TRBV12-3 or TRBV12-4 to TRBJ2-1; D might be TRBD1 (5 bases). The V and J ends lost 5 bases and 0 bases respectively, with 11 bases between them. The CDR3 is 15 amino acids. DNA of the CDR3: TGTGCCAGCAGTGAACAGGCCAGCTCCTACAATGAGCAGTTCTTC. It encodes CASSEQASSYNEQFF.

This clonotype has a handful of counts. The V and J genes are TRBV15 and TRBJ2-2, with D perhaps TRBD1 (6 bases). The length of the CDR3 is 15 residues. Trimming stripped 0 bases from V and 5 bases from J, with 10 bases between. Per germline, CDR1 LNHNV and CDR2 YYDKDF (reference sequence). CDR3 sequence (DNA): TGTGCCACCAGCAGAGACAGGGGTCGGACCGGGGAGCTGTTTTTT. This sequence encodes CATSRDRGRTGELFF.

This clonotype was seen more than once but under ten times. The chain combines TRBV29-1 with TRBJ2-3; D gene ambiguous. Looked up from germline, CDR1 is SQVTM and CDR2 is ANQGSEA. V lost 8 bases and J 2 bases, leaving 17 bases between the germline ends. CDR3 length: 14 amino acids. The chain's CDR3 is CSSGELRPTDTQYF. The CDR3 region has the DNA TGCAGCTCTGGGGAACTCCGGCCCACAGATACGCAGTATTTT.

V gene TRBV5-1 combines with J gene TRBJ1-1; D gene uncertain. The CDR3 runs 14 residues. V lost 1 base, J lost 6 bases, and 13 bases lay in between. From germline, CDR1 is SGHRS and CDR2 YFSETQ. The DNA of the CDR3 is TGCGCCAGCAGCTTGTGGCAGGCTTCCCCTGAAGCTTTCTTT. Translated, it gives CASSLWQASPEAFF.

This clonotype was detected a few times. This chain uses TRBV5-5 with TRBJ1-1; no firm D call. This CDR3 is 14 amino acids long. Per germline, CDR1 SGHKS and CDR2 YYEKEE (reference sequence). The V gene lost 2 bases and the J gene lost 4 bases, with 12 bases spanning the gap. The CDR3: CASSFRRVSTEAFF. The CDR3 coding sequence is TGTGCCAGCAGCTTCAGAAGGGTCTCCACTGAAGCTTTCTTT.

The chain carries TRBV4-1 and TRBJ1-1; D is ambiguous. This CDR3 has 16 amino acids. Trimming removed 3 bases from V and 4 bases from J, with 18 bases in between. Germline CDR1 reads MGHRA; CDR2 reads YSYEKL. The CDR3 nucleotides are TGCGCCAGCAGCCATCAGTCCAGGAAGGCAGCCACTGAAGCTTTCTTT. This sequence encodes CASSHQSRKAATEAFF.

The chain combines TRBV9 with TRBJ2-3; 8 bases align to TRBD2. The J segment lost 2 bases and the V segment lost 3 bases, leaving 11 bases of the junction unmatched. Looked up from germline, CDR1 is SGDLS and CDR2 is YYNGEE. This CDR3 is built from 17 residues. As DNA, the CDR3 is TGTGCCAGCAGCGCCTTTAGCGGGGAGCCGTACACAGATACGCAGTATTTT. Encoded protein: CASSAFSGEPYTDTQYF.

The chain has TRBV12-3 or TRBV12-4 and TRBJ2-4; no reliable D call. Deletions cut 2 bases from V and 7 bases from J, with 9 bases between. This CDR3 contains 13 residues. CDR3 in amino acids: CASSLHSWNIQYF. CDR3 bases: TGTGCCAGCAGTTTACACTCGTGGAACATTCAGTACTTC.

At least ten counts were recorded for this clonotype. This chain links TRBV6-1 with TRBJ1-5, with D tentatively TRBD1 (6 bases). Germline values: CDR1 MNHNS, CDR2 SASEGT. The CDR3 totals 15 residues. Trimming stripped 5 bases from V and 4 bases from J, with 15 bases between. The CDR3 loop reads CASSQTGDTNQPQHF. The CDR3 region has the DNA TGTGCCAGCAGTCAAACCGGGGACACAAATCAGCCCCAGCATTTT.

The chain recombines TRBV19 with TRBJ2-1; the D gene is possibly TRBD1 (6 bases). Germline-derived CDR1 and CDR2 are LNHDA and SQIVND (reference sequence). This CDR3 region has 13 residues. V lost 5 bases and J 9 bases, leaving 14 bases between the germline ends. The CDR3 spells CASSPGQRGEQFF. As DNA, the CDR3 is TGTGCCAGTAGTCCCGGACAGAGGGGTGAGCAGTTCTTC.

V and J are TRBV5-1 and TRBJ2-2; 9 nucleotides agree with TRBD2. The ends lost 4 bases at V and 3 bases at J; junction bases unmatched: 13. Germline V gene sequence: CDR1 SGHRS, CDR2 YFSETQ. The CDR3 extends over 18 amino acids. The CDR3 is CASSPPDSGRPYTGELFF. For the CDR3, the DNA is TGCGCCAGCAGCCCCCCCGATAGCGGGAGACCGTACACCGGGGAGCTGTTTTTT.

The chain has TRBV12-3 or TRBV12-4 and TRBJ1-1; TRBD1 aligns across 8 bases. Trimming took 6 bases from V and 5 from J; bases not matched to a gene: 11. The CDR3 consists of 15 residues. Here the CDR3 DNA reads TGTGCCAGCAGCCCGACCGGACAGGGAGAGACTGAAGCTTTCTTT. As protein: CASSPTGQGETEAFF.

This clonotype has just a few counts. This chain uses TRBV27 with TRBJ2-7, with D possibly being TRBD2 (6 bases). This CDR3 region has 14 residues. The ends were cut back, 4 bases at V and 3 bases at J, with 13 bases in the middle. Germline assignment: CDR1 MNHEY and CDR2 SMNVEV (reference sequence). CDR3 region: CASSSQTRGYEQYF. The CDR3 DNA reads as TGTGCCAGCAGTTCTCAGACTAGAGGCTACGAGCAGTACTTC.

The table lists this clonotype with many counts. The V call is TRBV12-3 or TRBV12-4, the J call TRBJ2-2; D not certain. The CDR3 loop spans 13 amino acids. V lost 5 bases to trimming and J lost 4 bases, with 8 bases between them. The CDR3 spells CASSARSTGELFF. The CDR3 DNA sequence: TGTGCCAGCAGTGCGAGGTCCACCGGGGAGCTGTTTTTT.